This is a list of T cell receptor beta chains from one sample in a study of metastatic and nonmetastatic thyroid tumors. TCRdb reassembled clones from the PCR reads with MiXCR. The top ten hold around 9.5% of the sample, which has tens of thousands of clones, about 24% seen once. Sequences were obtained from blood. All receptors come from a female donor with papillary thyroid cancer or a benign thyroid nodule (not recorded which). Some clones in this sample may be carry-over from other donors' samples. Both conserved end residues are part of each CDR3. The order of the fields is clone size, V gene, D gene, J gene, CDR3 protein, CDR3 DNA. The D gene is left open where the match is weak. Some rows mark clone size as missing; the rest say once, few, many or name a class of expanded clone.

many	TRBV19	TRBD1	TRBJ2-1	CASSIPLDRAGEQFF	TGTGCCAGTAGTATCCCCTTAGACAGGGCTGGTGAGCAGTTCTTC
.	TRBV19	TRBD2	TRBJ2-2	CASSPGGFTNTGELFF	TGTGCCAGCAGCCCCGGGGGGTTCACGAACACCGGGGAGCTGTTTTTT
once	TRBV5-1	TRBD1	TRBJ1-2	CASSQETGVYGYTF	TGCGCCAGCAGCCAAGAGACAGGGGTGTACGGCTACACCTTC
.	TRBV27	TRBD1	TRBJ1-3	CAGSPGQGGGKTIYF	TGTGCCGGCAGCCCGGGACAGGGAGGGGGAAAAACCATATATTTT
many	TRBV7-6	.	TRBJ2-3	CASSYRADTQYF	TGTGCCAGCAGCTACAGGGCAGATACGCAGTATTTT
many	TRBV2	TRBD2	TRBJ2-5	CASSEMGLALETQYF	TGTGCCAGCAGTGAAATGGGACTAGCGTTAGAGACCCAGTACTTC
.	TRBV28	.	TRBJ1-3	CAISMSGNTIYF	TGTGCCATCAGTATGAGCGGAAACACCATATATTTT
medium-sized	TRBV12-3/TRBV12-4	.	TRBJ1-5	CASSLGPGGNQPQHF	TGTGCCAGCAGTTTAGGACCCGGGGGGAATCAGCCCCAGCATTTT
medium-sized	TRBV27	TRBD2	TRBJ2-5	CASSKGLALEVETQYF	TGTGCCAGCAGTAAGGGACTAGCTCTAGAGGTAGAGACCCAGTACTTC
once	TRBV4-1	.	TRBJ2-1	CASSQDLATPSSYNEQFF	TGCGCCAGCAGCCAAGATCTTGCGACCCCCAGCTCCTACAATGAGCAGTTCTTC
.	TRBV24-1	.	TRBJ2-7	CATSYSRTATYEQHF	TGTGCCACCAGTTATTCACGTACAGCCACCTACGAGCAGCACTTC
few	TRBV6-1	.	TRBJ2-3	CASSDGADTDTQYF	TGTGCCAGCAGTGATGGGGCAGACACAGATACGCAGTATTTT
many	TRBV6-1	.	TRBJ2-5	CASSSGLLQEAQYF	TGTGCCAGCAGTTCGGGACTCCTGCAAGAGGCCCAGTACTTC
.	TRBV5-6	.	TRBJ2-1	CASSLNYLGEQFF	TGTGCCAGCAGCTTGAACTACCTCGGTGAGCAGTTCTTC
few	TRBV28	TRBD2	TRBJ2-7	CASQREASYEQYF	TGTGCCAGCCAGCGGGAGGCCTCCTACGAGCAGTACTTC
.	TRBV3-1	.	TRBJ2-1	CASSQDSVFYEQFF	TGTGCCAGCAGCCAGGACTCAGTCTTCTATGAGCAGTTCTTC
few	TRBV14	.	TRBJ2-5	CASSQYRDGETQYF	TGTGCCAGCAGCCAGTACCGGGACGGAGAGACCCAGTACTTC
many	TRBV4-1	.	TRBJ2-7	CASSHLVGYEQYF	TGCGCCAGCAGCCACTTAGTCGGATACGAGCAGTACTTC
many	TRBV19	.	TRBJ2-2	CASKAVNTGELFF	TGTGCCAGTAAGGCGGTGAACACCGGGGAGCTGTTTTTT
.	TRBV20-1	.	TRBJ2-4	CSARGLEVQYF	TGCAGTGCTAGAGGACTAGAGGTTCAGTACTTC
few	TRBV6-2/TRBV6-3	.	TRBJ2-7	CASSYSREYTGQYGQYF	TGTGCCAGCAGTTACTCGAGGGAGTACACCGGACAGTACGGTCAGTACTTC
many	TRBV15	.	TRBJ1-1	CATSRDHGWTEAFF	TGTGCCACCAGCAGAGACCACGGGTGGACTGAAGCTTTCTTT
many	TRBV29-1	.	TRBJ2-1	CSLRSNNEQFF	TGCAGCTTAAGGAGTAACAATGAGCAGTTCTTC
few	TRBV6-2/TRBV6-3	TRBD1	TRBJ2-5	CASSYGDRGTIETQYF	TGTGCCAGCAGTTACGGGGACAGGGGAACGATTGAGACCCAGTACTTC
few	TRBV28	.	TRBJ2-3	CASSSSGANTDTQYF	TGTGCCAGCAGTTCTTCAGGGGCAAACACAGATACGCAGTATTTT
many	TRBV19	TRBD1	TRBJ1-5	CASSPLGTGNQPQHF	TGTGCCAGTAGTCCGTTAGGGACAGGCAATCAGCCCCAGCATTTT
many	TRBV5-4	.	TRBJ1-2	CASSPRGGGRNYGYTF	TGTGCCAGCAGCCCCCGAGGGGGGGGAAGGAACTATGGCTACACCTTC
.	TRBV6-1	TRBD1	TRBJ1-2	CASSPTGGHGYTF	TGTGCCAGCAGTCCAACAGGGGGTCATGGCTACACCTTC
.	TRBV20-1	TRBD2	TRBJ2-1	CSSRGLYLFNEQFF	TGCAGTTCAAGGGGACTATATTTGTTCAATGAGCAGTTCTTC
many	TRBV27	.	TRBJ2-2	CASSFLGELFF	TGTGCCAGCAGTTTTCTGGGAGAGCTGTTTTTT
.	TRBV20-1	.	TRBJ2-3	CSARPVDTQYF	TGCAGTGCTAGGCCAGTAGATACGCAGTATTTT
many	TRBV29-1	.	TRBJ1-1	CRGGGDMNTEAFF	TGCAGGGGCGGGGGGGACATGAACACTGAAGCTTTCTTT
few	TRBV6-2/TRBV6-3	TRBD1	TRBJ2-7	CASSSIKPDRDRYEQYF	TGTGCCAGCAGTTCAATAAAACCAGACAGGGACCGGTACGAGCAGTACTTC
few	TRBV27	.	TRBJ1-1	CASSSGSNTEAFF	TGTGCCAGCAGTTCAGGTTCGAACACTGAAGCTTTCTTT
.	TRBV30	.	TRBJ1-2	CAWSVGSQGRHTF	TGTGCCTGGAGTGTAGGGTCTCAGGGGAGGCACACCTTC
.	TRBV19	.	TRBJ2-1	CASSLSVQEPRFF	TGTGCCAGTAGTCTAAGCGTGCAGGAGCCCAGGTTCTTC
many	TRBV20-1	.	TRBJ1-2	CSARDRATSDGYTF	TGCAGTGCTAGAGATCGGGCGACATCGGATGGCTACACCTTC